This TCR beta chain was recovered during a study of cytomegalovirus exposure and HLA in healthy donors. The PCR made use of 60 Vbeta and 13 Jbeta primers. Libraries were prepared by immunoSEQ multiplex PCR; TCRdb keeps only in-frame clonotypes and omits some of them. The table includes 150,000 or so clones, approximately 78% detected once. CDR1 and CDR2 from the germline V gene are MDHEN and SYDVKM. The CDR3 runs 19 residues. V lost 5 bases, J lost 0 bases, and 23 bases lay in between. The receptor comes from a woman aged 40-49 years in good health and CMV-seronegative. The sample taken for sequencing was PBMCs. The chain is built from TRBV28 and TRBJ1-3, with D tentatively TRBD1 (6 bases). The DNA for the CDR3 is TGTGCCAGCAGTCCACGACAGGAGTATTTTGTGGTCTCTGGAAACACCATATATTTT. This codes for CASSPRQEYFVVSGNTIYF.